This entry describes one T cell receptor (beta chain). What it binds is unknown. This record belongs to a study of Tregs in tolerant kidney transplant recipients. Study information: Recipients received nonmyeloablative bone marrow transplants from related graft donors, with transient mixed chimerism.

General study findings and limits: For some patients, primers changed over time, blocking nucleotide-level comparison. Findings come from small patient numbers and require larger validation. The most relevant donor-specific Treg TCRbeta repertoire apparently came from expansion with activated donor B cells.

CDR3 length: 15 amino acids. The V end was cut by 5 bases, the J end by 4 bases, with 18 bases between. Germline V lookup: CDR1 MNHEY, CDR2 SMNVEV (reference sequence). TCRdb's copy holds only in-frame clones and misses some; the assay was immunoSEQ multiplex PCR. Among 50,000 to 85,000 clones, roughly 92% were seen once, and the ten largest hold 11%. This rearrangement joins TRBV27 to TRBJ2-7; TRBD2 is a possible D gene (7 bases). This clonotype was obtained from a human donor who received a combined kidney and bone marrow transplant. The sample consisted of CD8+ T cells from blood, taken before the transplant. The CDR3 sequence: CASSPHRGAFYEQYF. CDR3 sequence (DNA): TGTGCCAGCAGTCCTCATCGGGGGGCGTTTTACGAGCAGTACTTC.